Listed below are T cell receptor beta chains from one sample, sequenced in a study of shared clonotypes between healthy human individuals. Sequencing was performed with immunoSEQ multiplex PCR; in TCRdb, only in-frame clones are kept and a portion is missing. The sample includes hundreds of thousands of clones, roughly 84% seen only once; the top ten take 15% to 20%. The specimen was memory CD8+ T cells sorted from blood. Receptor source: a man aged 18-30 years in good health. CDR3s include the opening cysteine and the closing phenylalanine or tryptophan. The order of the fields is J gene, V gene, D gene, clone size, CDR3 DNA, CDR3 protein. D genes are given only for firm matches. The size entry is marked missing in some rows and otherwise reads once, few, many or a size class.

J gene: TRBJ2-5
V gene: TRBV28
D gene: .
clone size: .
CDR3 DNA: TGTGCCAGCAGTTTACCACGAGAGACCCAGTACTTC
CDR3 protein: CASSLPRETQYF

J gene: TRBJ1-1
V gene: TRBV27
D gene: .
clone size: .
CDR3 DNA: TGTGCCAGCAAAATAGGAAACACTGAAGCTTTCTTT
CDR3 protein: CASKIGNTEAFF

J gene: TRBJ2-3
V gene: TRBV5-1
D gene: TRBD1
clone size: .
CDR3 DNA: TGCGCCAGCAGCGATGGTCAGGGGGCTAGAACAGATACGCAGTATTTT
CDR3 protein: CASSDGQGARTDTQYF

J gene: TRBJ2-7
V gene: TRBV4-1
D gene: .
clone size: .
CDR3 DNA: TGCGCCAGCAGCCAGGCGGGCTACGAGCAGTACTTC
CDR3 protein: CASSQAGYEQYF

J gene: TRBJ2-7
V gene: TRBV29-1
D gene: TRBD2
clone size: .
CDR3 DNA: TGCAGCGTTGAGGCTAGCGGGAGTACCCCTCCCTACGAGCAGTACTTC
CDR3 protein: CSVEASGSTPPYEQYF

J gene: TRBJ2-3
V gene: TRBV28
D gene: .
clone size: .
CDR3 DNA: TGTGCCAGCAGTTTATTGGCCCCGGCAGTGAGGGCAGATACGCAGTATTTT
CDR3 protein: CASSLLAPAVRADTQYF

J gene: TRBJ2-7
V gene: TRBV4-1
D gene: TRBD2
clone size: .
CDR3 DNA: TGCGCCAGCAGCCAACCTGGGACTAGCGGGAGCGAGCAGTACTTC
CDR3 protein: CASSQPGTSGSEQYF

J gene: TRBJ2-7
V gene: TRBV6-1
D gene: .
clone size: .
CDR3 DNA: TGTGCCAGCGCCTACCTCGGCGAGCAGTACTTC
CDR3 protein: CASAYLGEQYF

J gene: TRBJ2-7
V gene: TRBV6-5
D gene: .
clone size: .
CDR3 DNA: TGTGCCAGCAGTCGTCATCAACCCCCCTACGAGCAGTACTTC
CDR3 protein: CASSRHQPPYEQYF

J gene: TRBJ1-2
V gene: TRBV6-1
D gene: TRBD1
clone size: .
CDR3 DNA: TGTGCCAGCAGTGACCTACCCGGGACAGGGGGCTCGGATGGCTACACCTTC
CDR3 protein: CASSDLPGTGGSDGYTF

J gene: TRBJ2-7
V gene: TRBV30
D gene: .
clone size: many
CDR3 DNA: TGTGCCTGGAGTGTAACAGGGTACTACGAGCAGTACTTC
CDR3 protein: CAWSVTGYYEQYF

J gene: TRBJ2-5
V gene: TRBV29-1
D gene: TRBD2
clone size: .
CDR3 DNA: TGCAGCGTTGAGCGGACTAGCGATTGGGAGACCCAGTACTTC
CDR3 protein: CSVERTSDWETQYF

J gene: TRBJ2-7
V gene: TRBV4-1
D gene: TRBD1
clone size: .
CDR3 DNA: TGCGCCAGCAGCCAGAGGACAGGGGGGACCTACGAGCAGTACTTC
CDR3 protein: CASSQRTGGTYEQYF

J gene: TRBJ2-7
V gene: TRBV27
D gene: .
clone size: .
CDR3 DNA: TGTGCCAGCAGTTCTACCCCCCCCTACGAGCAGTACTTC
CDR3 protein: CASSSTPPYEQYF

J gene: TRBJ2-5
V gene: TRBV4-1
D gene: .
clone size: .
CDR3 DNA: TGCGCCAGCAGCCAAGATACAGTCAAGTCTCAAGAGACCCAGTACTTC
CDR3 protein: CASSQDTVKSQETQYF

J gene: TRBJ2-5
V gene: TRBV15
D gene: TRBD2
clone size: .
CDR3 DNA: TGTGCCACCAGCAGAGATCGCGGAGGACTAGCGGGAGGACAAGAGACCCAGTACTTC
CDR3 protein: CATSRDRGGLAGGQETQYF

J gene: TRBJ2-2
V gene: TRBV6-6
D gene: .
clone size: .
CDR3 DNA: TGTGCCAGCAGTGACTTGCGGGGCCCGAACACCGGGGAGCTGTTTTTT
CDR3 protein: CASSDLRGPNTGELFF

J gene: TRBJ2-1
V gene: TRBV7-2
D gene: TRBD2
clone size: .
CDR3 DNA: TGTGCCAGCAGCTTTTCAGCGGGGGCCTACAATGAGCAGTTCTTC
CDR3 protein: CASSFSAGAYNEQFF

J gene: TRBJ2-7
V gene: TRBV6-5
D gene: TRBD2
clone size: once
CDR3 DNA: TGTGCCAGCAGTTACTCGACGGGACTAGCCTCCTACGAGCAGTACTTC
CDR3 protein: CASSYSTGLASYEQYF

J gene: TRBJ2-7
V gene: TRBV9
D gene: TRBD1
clone size: .
CDR3 DNA: TGTGCCAGCAGCACCACAGGGGAAGGAGAGCAGTACTTC
CDR3 protein: CASSTTGEGEQYF

J gene: TRBJ1-2
V gene: TRBV4-1
D gene: .
clone size: .
CDR3 DNA: TGCGCCAGCAGCCAAGTTTCCGGCAGCGCAAATGGCTACACCTTC
CDR3 protein: CASSQVSGSANGYTF

J gene: TRBJ2-3
V gene: TRBV5-6
D gene: .
clone size: .
CDR3 DNA: TGTGCCAGCAGCTTGGAAAGGACTACCTCCTTAGATACGCAGTATTTT
CDR3 protein: CASSLERTTSLDTQYF

J gene: TRBJ2-5
V gene: TRBV7-6
D gene: .
clone size: once
CDR3 DNA: TGTGCCAGCAGCTTACGACGGAGAGAGACCCAGTACTTC
CDR3 protein: CASSLRRRETQYF

J gene: TRBJ2-6
V gene: TRBV12-5
D gene: .
clone size: .
CDR3 DNA: TGTGCTAGTGGTGCTCAAGCTGCAGGACAAAGTCGGGCCAACGTCCTGACTTTC
CDR3 protein: CASGAQAAGQSRANVLTF

J gene: TRBJ1-5
V gene: TRBV5-3
D gene: .
clone size: once
CDR3 DNA: TGTGCCAGAAGCCCAAGACAGGCCCGGACCCAGCATTTT
CDR3 protein: CARSPRQARTQHF

J gene: TRBJ1-4
V gene: TRBV13
D gene: .
clone size: once
CDR3 DNA: TGTGCCAGCAGCTTAGCAGGGATGAATGAAAAACTGTTTTTT
CDR3 protein: CASSLAGMNEKLFF

J gene: TRBJ2-2
V gene: TRBV14
D gene: .
clone size: .
CDR3 DNA: TGTGCCAGCAGCCTGGGACTTTCAGGCGGGGAGCTGTTTTTT
CDR3 protein: CASSLGLSGGELFF

J gene: TRBJ1-2
V gene: TRBV7-9
D gene: .
clone size: few
CDR3 DNA: TGTGCCAGCAGGGTGGGAGGGGAGATTGGGCCTAACTATGGCTACACCTTC
CDR3 protein: CASRVGGEIGPNYGYTF

J gene: TRBJ2-2
V gene: TRBV7-9
D gene: .
clone size: .
CDR3 DNA: TGTGCCAGCAGCTTAGTTTTCGGGGAGCTGTTTTTT
CDR3 protein: CASSLVFGELFF

J gene: TRBJ2-2
V gene: TRBV4-1
D gene: .
clone size: .
CDR3 DNA: TGCGCCAGCAGCCAAGGACCCCAATCCGGGGAGCTGTTTTTT
CDR3 protein: CASSQGPQSGELFF

J gene: TRBJ1-1
V gene: TRBV19
D gene: .
clone size: medium-sized
CDR3 DNA: TGTGCCAGTAGGCCGAATCCCAGGGAAGCTTTCTTT
CDR3 protein: CASRPNPREAFF

J gene: TRBJ2-3
V gene: TRBV9
D gene: .
clone size: few
CDR3 DNA: TGTGCCAGCAGCGTAGGGCGGGACTCAGATACGCAGTATTTT
CDR3 protein: CASSVGRDSDTQYF

J gene: TRBJ2-5
V gene: TRBV11-2
D gene: TRBD1
clone size: .
CDR3 DNA: TGTGCCAGCAGCCTTCCCCGGACAGGACAAGAGACCCAGTACTTC
CDR3 protein: CASSLPRTGQETQYF

J gene: TRBJ2-1
V gene: TRBV25-1
D gene: .
clone size: .
CDR3 DNA: TGTGCCAGCAGTGAATCGACCGGACCCAATGAGCAGTTCTTC
CDR3 protein: CASSESTGPNEQFF

J gene: TRBJ1-1
V gene: TRBV6-6
D gene: .
clone size: .
CDR3 DNA: TGTGCCAGCAGTTACTCGCTCCCCTGGGGCACTGAAGCTTTCTTT
CDR3 protein: CASSYSLPWGTEAFF

J gene: TRBJ2-1
V gene: TRBV2
D gene: TRBD2
clone size: few
CDR3 DNA: TGTGCCAGCATGGGGACTAGCGGGGGGGCCCGGGAGCAGTTCTTC
CDR3 protein: CASMGTSGGAREQFF

J gene: TRBJ2-5
V gene: TRBV7-9
D gene: .
clone size: .
CDR3 DNA: TGTGCCAGCAGCTTACAGGGGCAAGAGACCCAGTACTTC
CDR3 protein: CASSLQGQETQYF

J gene: TRBJ2-7
V gene: TRBV4-1
D gene: TRBD1
clone size: .
CDR3 DNA: TGCGCCAGCAGCCAACTTACAGGGGGCGAGCAGTACTTC
CDR3 protein: CASSQLTGGEQYF

J gene: TRBJ2-2
V gene: TRBV27
D gene: .
clone size: .
CDR3 DNA: TGTGCCAGCTCTATATCGTGGGTAACAGTCATTGGCGGGGAGCTGTTTTTT
CDR3 protein: CASSISWVTVIGGELFF